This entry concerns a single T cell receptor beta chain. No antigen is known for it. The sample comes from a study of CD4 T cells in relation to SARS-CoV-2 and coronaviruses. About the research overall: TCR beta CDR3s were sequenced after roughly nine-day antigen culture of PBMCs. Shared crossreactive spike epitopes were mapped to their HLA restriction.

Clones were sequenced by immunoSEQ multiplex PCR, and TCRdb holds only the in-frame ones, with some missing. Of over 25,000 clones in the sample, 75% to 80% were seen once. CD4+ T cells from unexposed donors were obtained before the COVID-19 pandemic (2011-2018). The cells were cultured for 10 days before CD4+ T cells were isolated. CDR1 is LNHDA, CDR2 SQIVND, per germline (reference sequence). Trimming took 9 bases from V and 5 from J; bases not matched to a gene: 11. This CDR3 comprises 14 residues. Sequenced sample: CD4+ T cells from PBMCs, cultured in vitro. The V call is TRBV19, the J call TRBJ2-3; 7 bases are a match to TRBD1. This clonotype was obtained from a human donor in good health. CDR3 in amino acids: CASCFGTGEDTQYF. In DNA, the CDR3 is TGTGCCAGCTGCTTTGGCACAGGGGAAGATACGCAGTATTTT.